A single sample is the source of the 30 T cell receptor beta chains below, sequenced in a study of identical twins. From the 5' RACE reads, TCRdb called clonotypes with MiXCR, one entry per CDR3 protein. The table includes about 570,000 distinct CDR3 sequences, 9% to 10% detected once. The same sample was also studied in work on yellow fever vaccine responses in identical twins.

The material sequenced was PBMCs. The receptors were gathered from a woman younger than 30 in good health.

This clonotype was observed many times. The chain uses TRBV7-9 and TRBJ2-2; tentative D call: TRBD2 (5 bases). Trimming removed 5 bases from V and 2 bases from J, with 12 bases in between. Germline V gene lookup returns CDR1 SEHNR and CDR2 FQNEAQ (reference sequence). There are 15 residues in the CDR3. Here the CDR3 reads CASSPRGTNTGELFF. The CDR3 nucleotides read TGTGCCAGCAGCCCTCGGGGAACCAACACCGGGGAGCTGTTTTTT.

This clonotype appeared a few times. This chain connects TRBV27 to TRBJ2-1, with 8 bases that match TRBD2. The CDR3 extends over 15 amino acids. Germline assignment: CDR1 MNHEY and CDR2 SMNVEV (reference sequence). The trim removed 10 bases at V and 2 bases at J, leaving 10 bases unmatched. The CDR3 is CATRRPGGAYNEQFF. The CDR3 nucleotides are TGTGCCACCCGACGGCCGGGAGGGGCCTACAATGAGCAGTTCTTC.

There are a few counts of this clonotype. The genes are TRBV3-1 and TRBJ1-4, with 8 bases aligning to TRBD1. CDR1 and CDR2 (germline): LGHDT, YNNKEL (reference sequence). V lost 3 bases and J lost 8; bases outside the gene matches: 2. CDR3 size: 13 residues. CDR3 in DNA: TGTGCCAGCAGCCAGAGGGACAGGGAAAAACTGTTTTTT. It translates to CASSQRDREKLFF.

The CDR3 DNA is TGTGCCAGCAGCCAAGATTACGGAGACTCTGGGGCCAACGTCCTGACTTTC. As protein: CASSQDYGDSGANVLTF. The chain has TRBV14 and TRBJ2-6; no definite D call. Trimming removed 0 bases from V and 0 bases from J, with 9 bases in between. The CDR3 runs to 17 residues. Germline values: CDR1 SGHDN, CDR2 FVKESK.

This clonotype was found many times. V gene TRBV6-1 combines with J gene TRBJ2-3; the D is unclear. The V gene lost 4 bases and the J gene lost 3 bases, with 11 bases spanning the gap. This CDR3 is 14 amino acids long. The germline V gene has CDR1 MNHNS and CDR2 SASEGT. The DNA for the CDR3 is TGTGCCAGCAGTGCCCAAATAGGTACAGATACGCAGTATTTT. It specifies CASSAQIGTDTQYF.

This clonotype came up a few times. The chain has TRBV15 and TRBJ2-7; unclear D gene. The CDR3 is 14 residues long. Trimming removed 0 bases from V and 1 base from J, with 7 bases in between. The V gene's germline CDR1 is LNHNV and CDR2 YYDKDF (reference sequence). CDR3 nucleotide sequence: TGTGCCACCAGCAGAGATCCTGATTCCTACGAGCAGTACTTC. Translated, it gives CATSRDPDSYEQYF.

The gene calls are TRBV6-5 and TRBJ2-7; D unclear. This CDR3 has 14 amino acids. Trimming removed 2 bases from V and 2 bases from J, with 10 bases in between. Germline V gives CDR1 MNHEY, CDR2 SVGAGI. The DNA of the CDR3 is TGTGCCAGCAGTTACCTGGGCAGAACCTACGAGCAGTACTTC. Its protein product is CASSYLGRTYEQYF.

In its sample, this clonotype was seen many times. The rearrangement links TRBV25-1 to TRBJ2-3; 9 bases match TRBD2. Germline assignment: CDR1 MGHDK and CDR2 SYGVNS. V trimming: 3 bases; J trimming: 2 bases; junction bases outside the gene matches: 6. This CDR3 is 16 amino acids long. The CDR3 loop reads CASSDGLAGHTDTQYF. The CDR3 DNA reads TGTGCCAGCAGTGATGGGCTAGCGGGGCACACAGATACGCAGTATTTT.

This clonotype was seen ten or more times. The chain combines TRBV20-1 with TRBJ2-2; 11 bases align to TRBD1. The CDR3 has 13 residues. In germline, CDR1 is DFQATT, CDR2 SNEGSKA (reference sequence). With V trimmed by 6 bases and J by 4 bases, 1 base remained unmatched. The CDR3 reads CSAGTGGTGELFF. CDR3 DNA: TGCAGTGCCGGGACAGGGGGCACCGGGGAGCTGTTTTTT.

The V gene is TRBV2, the J gene TRBJ2-2; D perhaps matches TRBD2 (5 bases). CDR1 is SNHLY, CDR2 FYNNEI, per germline. The CDR3 length is 14 residues. V lost 10 bases, J lost 4 bases, and 16 bases lay in between. The CDR3 sequence is CATEKDGVTGELFF. CDR3 bases: TGTGCCACGGAGAAAGACGGGGTCACCGGGGAGCTGTTTTTT.

This clonotype has at least ten counts. This chain joins TRBV10-3 and TRBJ2-1, with TRBD2 matching 11 bases. V gave up 5 bases and J gave up 8 bases; unmatched junction bases: 11. The CDR3 consists of 16 residues. Per the germline V gene, CDR1 is ENHRY and CDR2 is SYGVKD. The CDR3 DNA is TGTGCCATCAGTTTAGATACTAGCGGGGGCCCGTATGAGCAGTTCTTC. It specifies CAISLDTSGGPYEQFF.

This clonotype was seen more than once but under ten times. The chain combines TRBV4-3 with TRBJ1-1; 7 bases match TRBD1. V was clipped by 3 bases and J by 0 bases; unmatched bases: 1. The CDR3 is 14 amino acids. The V gene's germline CDR1 is LGHNA and CDR2 YSLEER. The CDR3 DNA follows: TGCGCCAGCAGCCACGGGACAGTGAACACTGAAGCTTTCTTT. The encoded protein is CASSHGTVNTEAFF.

The chain uses TRBV6-5 and TRBJ1-4, with unresolved D. Per germline, CDR1 MNHEY and CDR2 SVGAGI. The V end was cut by 2 bases, the J end by 3 bases, with 10 bases between. This CDR3 is 15 amino acids long. The CDR3, as DNA: TGTGCCAGCAGTTACGTCCGTCCTCCTAATGAAAAACTGTTTTTT. Its protein product is CASSYVRPPNEKLFF.

This clonotype was observed at least ten times. The chain combines TRBV20-1 with TRBJ2-7; TRBD2 might be the D (5 bases). This CDR3 spans 15 amino acids. V lost 5 bases and J 2 bases, leaving 19 bases between the germline ends. Germline CDR1 is DFQATT and CDR2 is SNEGSKA (reference sequence). Here the CDR3 reads CSAVTSGGPAYEQYF. CDR3 coding DNA: TGCAGTGCTGTCACTTCTGGAGGCCCCGCCTACGAGCAGTACTTC.

Many counts were recorded for this clonotype. Written as DNA, the CDR3 is TGTGCCATCAGTGAGTCGTTGGACAGTTCCTACGAGCAGTACTTC. It is translated as CAISESLDSSYEQYF. This chain uses TRBV10-3 with TRBJ2-7; a possible D gene is TRBD1 (6 bases). This CDR3 is 15 amino acids long. Germline values: CDR1 ENHRY, CDR2 SYGVKD. Deletions cut 0 bases from V and 1 base from J, with 10 bases between.

V gene TRBV5-1 combines with J gene TRBJ2-1; 15 nucleotides align to TRBD2. The CDR3 sequence is 16 residues long. Germline V gives CDR1 SGHRS, CDR2 YFSETQ. V shed 4 bases and J 8 bases; nucleotides not matched to a gene: 7. CDR3 amino acids: CASSHGLAGGFDEQFF. In nucleotides, the CDR3 is TGCGCCAGCAGCCATGGACTAGCGGGAGGGTTCGATGAGCAGTTCTTC.

This clonotype has a count of ten or more. The chain couples TRBV7-6 to TRBJ2-7; D uncertain. This CDR3 has 13 residues. Germline CDR1 and CDR2: SGHVS and FNYEAQ. The germline V and J ends were trimmed by 1 base and 7 bases, with 11 bases remaining between them. CDR3 nucleotide sequence: TGTGCCAGCAGCTTAGGTGGAGACTGGGAGCAGTACTTC. Its protein product is CASSLGGDWEQYF.

This clonotype was found many times. The chain uses TRBV5-1 and TRBJ2-3; 12 bases match TRBD2. Germline CDR1 reads SGHRS; CDR2 reads YFSETQ. The junction had 5 bases not matched to a gene; V was cut back by 4 bases and J by 2 bases. The CDR3 extends over 16 amino acids. The CDR3 DNA is TGCGCCAGCAGCGCCCGGACTAGCGGGGACACAGATACGCAGTATTTT. Its protein product is CASSARTSGDTDTQYF.

This clonotype has just a few counts. The chain uses TRBV20-1 and TRBJ2-5; 7 bases are a match to TRBD2. Germline CDR1 reads DFQATT; CDR2 reads SNEGSKA (reference sequence). V dropped 4 bases and J dropped 5; count of bases not matched to a gene: 10. CDR3 length: 14 amino acids. The CDR3: CSAMLGGTGETQYF. CDR3 in DNA: TGCAGTGCTATGCTGGGAGGGACGGGGGAGACCCAGTACTTC.

This clonotype was recorded many times. The J gene is TRBJ2-2, the V gene TRBV24-1; either TRBD1 or TRBD2 may fit D (5 bases each). Trimming cost V 4 bases and J 0 bases, with 14 bases left between them. The CDR3 covers 17 residues. Germline V gene lookup returns CDR1 KGHDR and CDR2 SFDVKD. The CDR3 reads CATSDLGRFANTGELFF. The CDR3 nucleotides are TGTGCCACCAGTGACTTGGGACGCTTCGCGAACACCGGGGAGCTGTTTTTT.

In this sample, this clonotype turned up a few times. The chain links TRBV7-2 to TRBJ2-2, with D possibly matching TRBD2 (6 bases). This CDR3 is 16 amino acids long. Trimming stripped 5 bases from V and 3 bases from J, with 16 bases between. Germline V gene sequence: CDR1 SGHTA, CDR2 FQGNSA. CDR3 DNA sequence: TGTGCCAGCAGCCCCGCGGGGCGCGGCTACACCGGGGAGCTGTTTTTT. Residues: CASSPAGRGYTGELFF.

The CDR3 region has the DNA TGTGCCAGCAGCTTAGGCCCGAGTAGCGGGATAGGAGAGACCCAGTACTTC. Translated, it gives CASSLGPSSGIGETQYF. The chain links TRBV7-6 to TRBJ2-5, with 8 nucleotides matching TRBD2. The trim removed 1 base at V and 4 bases at J, leaving 11 bases unmatched. Germline lookup yields CDR1 SGHVS and CDR2 FNYEAQ. The CDR3 consists of 17 residues.

As for this clonotype: The germline gene is not matched at one end of the junction; a read error may be the cause. The chain carries TRBV5-8 and TRBJ2-4; D possibly matches TRBD1 or TRBD2 (5 bases each). The CDR3 runs 15 residues. CDR1 SGHTS and CDR2 YDEGEE come from the germline V gene. DNA of the CDR3: TGTGCCAGCAGCTTTACCGGGACGAGTAAAAACACTCAGTACTTC. This sequence encodes CASSFTGTSKNTQYF. Complete variable domain (other parts from reference TRBV5-8 and TRBJ2-4): EAGVTQSPTHLIKTRGQQATLRCSPISGHTSVYWYQQALGLGLQFLLWYDEGEERNRGNFPPRFSGRQFPNYSSELNVNALELEDSALYLCASSFTGTSKNTQYFGAGTRLSVL.

This clonotype was picked up a small number of times. The chain recombines TRBV14 with TRBJ2-2; D unresolved. The germline CDR1 and CDR2 sequences are SGHDN and FVKESK. The CDR3 consists of 14 residues. V gave up 9 bases and J gave up 1 base, with 12 bases separating them. The DNA of the CDR3 is TGTGCCAGAGACGGAATGAGGAACACCGGGGAGCTGTTTTTT. This codes for CARDGMRNTGELFF.

This rearrangement joins TRBV18 to TRBJ2-7; 8 bases map to TRBD1. J gave up 5 bases and V 4 bases, and 7 bases lay outside the gene matches. Germline V gene sequence: CDR1 KGHSH, CDR2 LQKENI. The CDR3 runs to 14 residues. The CDR3 DNA is TGTGCCAGCTCACGACAGGGGAATTGGGACGAGCAGTACTTC. As protein: CASSRQGNWDEQYF.

V usage is TRBV6-2 or TRBV6-3 and J usage is TRBJ2-7, with a weak D call TRBD1 (6 bases). The CDR3 has 14 amino acids. Germline V CDR1 and CDR2: MNHEY, SVGEGT. V lost 6 bases to trimming and J lost 6 bases, with 18 bases between them. CDR3 sequence reads: CASSRIQGTGEQYF. The CDR3 DNA is TGTGCCAGCAGCCGGATACAGGGAACGGGCGAGCAGTACTTC.

In its sample, this clonotype was seen a few times. The chain combines TRBV20-1 with TRBJ1-2, with TRBD1 matching over 10 bases. Germline V gene sequence: CDR1 DFQATT, CDR2 SNEGSKA (reference sequence). Trimming at V came to 3 bases and at J to 0 bases, leaving 4 bases not matched to a gene. This CDR3 comprises 15 residues. The CDR3 loop reads CSASWTGGANYGYTF. Here the CDR3 DNA reads TGCAGTGCTAGTTGGACAGGGGGTGCTAACTATGGCTACACCTTC.

V and J are TRBV20-1 and TRBJ1-2; the D gene is possibly TRBD1 (5 bases). The CDR3 runs 16 residues. Deletions cut 0 bases from V and 2 bases from J, with 16 bases between. Germline assignment: CDR1 DFQATT and CDR2 SNEGSKA (reference sequence). CDR3 sequence reads: CSARDLSGKKNYGYTF. CDR3 coding DNA: TGCAGTGCTAGAGATCTTTCAGGGAAGAAGAACTATGGCTACACCTTC.

V gene TRBV7-9 combines with J gene TRBJ2-6; tentatively, D is TRBD2 (7 bases). The CDR3 extends over 14 amino acids. Germline values: CDR1 SEHNR, CDR2 FQNEAQ (reference sequence). Deletions cut 9 bases from V and 4 bases from J, with 13 bases between. CDR3 DNA sequence: TGTGCCAGTGAGGGGGGGAAAGGGGCCAACGTCCTGACTTTC. As protein: CASEGGKGANVLTF.

This clonotype was observed a handful of times. The chain has TRBV2 and TRBJ2-5; no firm D call. V shed 7 bases and J shed 7 bases, with 7 bases lying between them. Germline CDR1 reads SNHLY; CDR2 reads FYNNEI. The CDR3 extends over 10 amino acids. The CDR3 reads CASKVLTQYF. The CDR3 coding sequence is TGTGCCAGCAAAGTGTTGACCCAGTACTTC.